These T cell receptor beta chains were read from a single sample in a study of cytomegalovirus exposure and HLA in healthy donors. Libraries were prepared by immunoSEQ multiplex PCR; TCRdb keeps only in-frame clonotypes and omits some of them. The data contain 150,000 to 200,000 clones, 65% to 70% of them seen just once; the ten biggest clones take up about 9.4%. Sample: PBMCs. These receptors all come from a man younger than 45 in good health and CMV-seropositive. Both conserved end residues are part of each CDR3. Fields, in order: CDR3 protein, CDR3 DNA, V gene, J gene, clone size, D gene. D genes are given only for firm matches. Rows may omit the clone size; those that give it use once, few, many or a size class.

CASSYSSYNQPQHF	TGTGCCAGCAGTTACTCGTCCTACAATCAGCCCCAGCATTTT	TRBV6-6	TRBJ1-5	-	-
CASFREGTEAFF	TGTGCCAGCTTTAGGGAGGGCACTGAAGCTTTCTTT	TRBV6-5	TRBJ1-1	-	-
CASSCQEGTYEQYF	TGTGCCAGCAGCTGTCAGGAGGGAACTTACGAGCAGTACTTC	TRBV7-2	TRBJ2-7	-	-
CASSPETGVRTEAFF	TGCGCCAGCAGCCCCGAGACAGGGGTTAGAACTGAAGCTTTCTTT	TRBV10-1	TRBJ1-1	-	TRBD1
CASSPRAASGSIGRYQETQYF	TGCGCCAGCAGCCCAAGAGCGGCTAGCGGGAGTATAGGAAGGTACCAAGAGACCCAGTACTTC	TRBV5-1	TRBJ2-5	few	TRBD2
CASLRDRGIDTQYF	TGTGCCAGCCTCCGGGACAGGGGGATAGATACGCAGTATTTT	TRBV28	TRBJ2-3	-	TRBD1
CASSSPGENYGYTF	TGTGCCAGCAGTTCCCCAGGGGAGAACTATGGCTACACCTTC	TRBV6-5	TRBJ1-2	-	-
CASSFDTPGQGNYGYTF	TGTGCCAGCAGTTTCGACACGCCGGGACAGGGAAACTATGGCTACACCTTC	TRBV28	TRBJ1-2	-	TRBD1
CASSPGQGAQETQYF	TGTGCCAGCAGTCCAGGACAGGGGGCTCAAGAGACCCAGTACTTC	TRBV27	TRBJ2-5	-	TRBD1
CASRANQGSLVGYTF	TGCGCCAGCAGGGCAAACCAAGGGAGCCTTGTAGGCTACACCTTC	TRBV5-1	TRBJ1-2	-	-
CSVQKTYEQYF	TGCAGCGTACAGAAAACCTACGAGCAGTACTTC	TRBV29-1	TRBJ2-7	-	-
CASNQMGGRAGEQFF	TGTGCCAGCAATCAGATGGGCGGGAGGGCCGGTGAGCAGTTCTTC	TRBV28	TRBJ2-1	few	TRBD2
CASSSDRGAYTGELFF	TGTGCCAGCAGCTCCGACAGGGGCGCGTACACCGGGGAGCTGTTTTTT	TRBV9	TRBJ2-2	-	TRBD1
CASSLAGTVYMNTEAFF	TGCGCCAGCAGCTTGGCGGGGACAGTTTATATGAACACTGAAGCTTTCTTT	TRBV5-1	TRBJ1-1	-	TRBD1
CASGPGAYEQYF	TGTGCTAGTGGTCCGGGTGCCTACGAGCAGTACTTC	TRBV12-5	TRBJ2-7	once	-
CASDLPGLNQPQHF	TGTGCCAGCGACCTTCCAGGACTCAATCAGCCCCAGCATTTT	TRBV19	TRBJ1-5	few	-
CASSVVANTEAFF	TGTGCCAGCAGCGTAGTAGCGAACACTGAAGCTTTCTTT	TRBV9	TRBJ1-1	-	-
CASSLTGVTEAFF	TGTGCCAGCAGCTTGACAGGGGTCACTGAAGCTTTCTTT	TRBV11-3	TRBJ1-1	-	TRBD1
CASSADRGQSNQPQHF	TGTGCCAGCAGTGCAGACCGGGGACAGAGTAATCAGCCCCAGCATTTT	TRBV6-1	TRBJ1-5	-	TRBD1
CASSPAGTSGSVYNEQFF	TGCGCCAGCAGCCCCGCCGGGACTAGCGGGAGCGTCTACAATGAGCAGTTCTTC	TRBV5-1	TRBJ2-1	-	TRBD2
CARSGVGLDTGELFF	TGTGCCCGGAGCGGGGTGGGGTTGGACACCGGGGAGCTGTTTTTT	TRBV30	TRBJ2-2	-	TRBD2
CASSLSLAGGKYEQYF	TGTGCCAGCAGTTTATCCCTAGCGGGAGGAAAGTACGAGCAGTACTTC	TRBV28	TRBJ2-7	-	TRBD2
CASSRGWALETQYF	TGTGCCAGCTCCCGTGGATGGGCTCTAGAGACCCAGTACTTC	TRBV9	TRBJ2-5	-	-
CASSQDRDTNYEQYF	TGTGCCAGCAGCCAAGACCGGGACACCAACTACGAGCAGTACTTC	TRBV4-2	TRBJ2-7	-	-
CASSKTGSNSPLHF	TGTGCCAGCAGCAAGACAGGGAGCAATTCACCCCTCCACTTT	TRBV27	TRBJ1-6	once	TRBD1
CASSLVAGDSYEQYF	TGTGCCAGCAGCTTAGTGGCAGGGGACTCCTACGAGCAGTACTTC	TRBV11-2	TRBJ2-7	-	-
CASSVGHRGLGHNEQFF	TGTGCCAGCAGCGTAGGACACCGAGGACTAGGCCACAATGAGCAGTTCTTC	TRBV9	TRBJ2-1	-	TRBD2
CASNAGTWNNEQFF	TGTGCCAGCAACGCCGGGACATGGAACAATGAGCAGTTCTTC	TRBV19	TRBJ2-1	-	-
CAWSVGGKSTDTQYF	TGTGCCTGGAGTGTAGGGGGAAAAAGCACAGATACGCAGTATTTT	TRBV30	TRBJ2-3	-	-
CASSLEGGGAINGAF	TGTGCCAGCAGTTTAGAAGGGGGAGGGGCAATCAACGGTGCCTTC	TRBV28	TRBJ1-2	-	-
CASSERPGTF	TGTGCCAGCAGTGAGCGGCCGGGGACCTTC	TRBV2	TRBJ1-2	-	-
CASSKGQGYSYEQYF	TGTGCCAGCAGCAAAGGACAGGGGTACTCCTACGAGCAGTACTTC	TRBV6-6	TRBJ2-7	few	TRBD1
CASSPLAEKNSNTQYF	TGTGCCAGCAGCCCCCTAGCGGAAAAGAATTCAAATACGCAGTATTTT	TRBV7-9	TRBJ2-3	-	TRBD2
CASSQTGQGEKLFF	TGTGCCAGCAGTCAAACGGGACAGGGGGAAAAACTGTTTTTT	TRBV6-6	TRBJ1-4	-	TRBD1
CAWDSGRAMGTQYF	TGTGCCTGGGATAGCGGGAGGGCCATGGGTACGCAGTATTTT	TRBV30	TRBJ2-3	-	TRBD2
CASSFRQALGEQYF	TGCGCCAGCAGCTTCCGGCAGGCCCTTGGGGAGCAGTACTTC	TRBV5-1	TRBJ2-7	-	-
CASSQDYGGDEQYF	TGCGCCAGCAGCCAAGATTACGGGGGAGACGAGCAGTACTTC	TRBV4-1	TRBJ2-7	-	-
CASSKGLAGVGEQFF	TGTGCCAGCAGCAAGGGACTAGCGGGAGTTGGTGAGCAGTTCTTC	TRBV7-9	TRBJ2-1	-	TRBD2
CASTSGQYNEQFF	TGTGCCAGCACCTCGGGACAGTACAATGAGCAGTTCTTC	TRBV5-6	TRBJ2-1	-	TRBD1
CASSLWAANTEAFF	TGTGCCAGCAGCTTATGGGCAGCGAACACTGAAGCTTTCTTT	TRBV7-9	TRBJ1-1	-	-
CASRRETEAFF	TGTGCCAGCAGACGAGAAACTGAAGCTTTCTTT	TRBV25-1	TRBJ1-1	-	-
CASSVDASGSPDTQYF	TGTGCCAGCAGCGTAGATGCTAGCGGGAGTCCAGATACGCAGTATTTT	TRBV9	TRBJ2-3	few	TRBD2
CASKSSSYNEQFF	TGTGCCAGTAAGTCGAGCTCCTACAATGAGCAGTTCTTC	TRBV19	TRBJ2-1	-	-
CASSQGRFATGELFF	TGTGCCAGCAGCCAGGGGCGGTTCGCTACCGGGGAGCTGTTTTTT	TRBV9	TRBJ2-2	-	-
CASSKGSSYNEQFF	TGTGCCAGCAGTAAAGGGAGCTCCTACAATGAGCAGTTCTTC	TRBV27	TRBJ2-1	once	-
CASSQLGGSLNEQFF	TGCGCCAGCAGCCAACTAGGCGGGAGCTTAAATGAGCAGTTCTTC	TRBV4-1	TRBJ2-1	-	TRBD2
CASSLKRDHSTDTQYF	TGTGCCAGCAGCTTGAAACGGGATCATAGCACAGATACGCAGTATTTT	TRBV5-4	TRBJ2-3	-	-
CAWSVGLSGGNYGYTF	TGTGCCTGGAGTGTTGGGCTTTCGGGGGGAAACTATGGCTACACCTTC	TRBV30	TRBJ1-2	-	-
CASSLSYNEQFF	TGCGCCAGCAGCCTTTCTTACAATGAGCAGTTCTTC	TRBV5-1	TRBJ2-1	-	-
CASSLEGRGSQTGELFF	TGCGCCAGCAGCTTGGAGGGCAGGGGGAGCCAGACCGGGGAGCTGTTTTTT	TRBV5-1	TRBJ2-2	-	TRBD1
CSSSSRRGEQYF	TGTTCCAGCAGCTCAAGAAGGGGCGAGCAGTACTTC	TRBV7-9	TRBJ2-7	few	-
CASSRQGQETQYF	TGTGCCAGCTCACGACAGGGCCAAGAGACCCAGTACTTC	TRBV18	TRBJ2-5	-	TRBD1
CASSPGQGANQPQHF	TGTGCCAGCAGTCCGGGACAGGGGGCTAATCAGCCCCAGCATTTT	TRBV27	TRBJ1-5	-	TRBD1